These 11 T cell receptor beta chains were sequenced from one sample in a study of blood T cell repertoires in COVID-19. Profiled with immunoSEQ multiplex PCR; TCRdb holds only in-frame clones, not every one. The sample yields 200,000 to 250,000 clones, 65% to 90% seen once. What was sequenced was peripheral blood. Receptors originate from a man in his forties or fifties with acute or convalescent COVID-19.

The J gene is TRBJ2-1, the V gene TRBV11-3; D is possibly TRBD2 (7 bases). This CDR3 region has 15 residues. With 1 base removed from V and 8 bases from J, the gap between germline ends came to 15 bases. Germline values: CDR1 SGHNT, CDR2 YENEEA. The CDR3 DNA follows: TGTGCCAGCAGCTTAGGGCCCTTAGGGGGGGATGAGCAGTTCTTC. This gives the protein CASSLGPLGGDEQFF. The full variable domain, with the rest looked up from reference TRBV11-3 and TRBJ2-1, is EAGVVQSPRYKIIEKKQPVAFWCNPISGHNTLYWYLQNLGQGPELLIRYENEEAVDDSQLPKDRFSAERLKGVDSTLKIQPAELGDSAVYLCASSLGPLGGDEQFFGPGTRLTVL.

CDR3 amino acids: CASSESRRDGYTF. In nucleotides, the CDR3 is TGCGCCAGCAGTGAGTCGCGACGGGATGGCTACACCTTC. This rearrangement joins TRBV10-1 to TRBJ1-2; no clear D gene. This CDR3 is built from 13 residues. Germline V lookup: CDR1 WNHNN, CDR2 SYGVQD (reference sequence). Trimming took off 0 bases at V and 6 bases at J, with 8 bases between the two ends.

J is TRBJ2-3 and V is TRBV7-2; D possibly corresponds to TRBD2 (6 bases). Per the germline V gene, CDR1 is SGHTA and CDR2 is FQGNSA. There are 16 residues in the CDR3. Trimming took off 0 bases at V and 3 bases at J, with 13 bases between the two ends. CDR3 sequence reads: CASSLAGWSGTDTQYF. CDR3 nucleotide sequence: TGTGCCAGCAGCTTAGCGGGTTGGAGCGGGACAGATACGCAGTATTTT.

The genes are TRBV6-5 and TRBJ2-1; 11 nucleotides agree with TRBD2. The CDR3 sequence is 15 residues long. J gave up 7 bases and V 4 bases, and 6 bases lay outside the gene matches. Germline V CDR1 and CDR2: MNHEY, SVGAGI. The CDR3 spells CASSSGLAGRNEQFF. The CDR3 coding sequence is TGTGCCAGCAGTTCCGGACTAGCGGGCAGAAATGAGCAGTTCTTC.

The chain recombines TRBV19 with TRBJ1-6; tentatively, D is TRBD1 (5 bases). V was clipped by 5 bases and J by 0 bases, with 8 bases between them. Per germline, CDR1 LNHDA and CDR2 SQIVND (reference sequence). The CDR3 contains 15 residues. The CDR3 nucleotides are TGTGCCAGTAGTCCGGACAACTCCTATAATTCACCCCTCCACTTT. Its protein is CASSPDNSYNSPLHF.

This chain links TRBV6-5 with TRBJ1-2; weak D call: TRBD1 (5 bases). Germline V gives CDR1 MNHEY, CDR2 SVGAGI. Deletions cut 0 bases from V and 0 bases from J, with 8 bases between. The CDR3 is 15 amino acids. CDR3 amino acids: CASSYSRDPNYGYTF. CDR3 in DNA: TGTGCCAGCAGTTACTCCAGGGATCCTAACTATGGCTACACCTTC.

This chain links TRBV5-1 with TRBJ2-3; 9 nucleotides agree with TRBD1. Germline values: CDR1 SGHRS, CDR2 YFSETQ. The CDR3 loop spans 16 amino acids. V lost 3 bases, J lost 2 bases, and 7 bases stayed unmatched. As DNA, the CDR3 is TGCGCCAGCAGCTCAGGACAGGGGCCCCTCACAGATACGCAGTATTTT. Its translation: CASSSGQGPLTDTQYF.

This clone showed up just a few times. The sample has other DNA sequences that encode this CDR3 too. CDR3 residues: CASSLTRSYEQYF. The CDR3, as DNA: TGCGCCAGCAGCTTAACACGTTCCTACGAGCAGTACTTC. The rearrangement joins TRBV5-1 to TRBJ2-7, with D hard to call. The CDR3 is 13 residues long. Between the trimmed V and J ends, which lost 2 bases and 1 base, there was a span of 7 bases. CDR1 is SGHRS, CDR2 YFSETQ, per germline.

This clone appeared once. The gene calls are TRBV6-5 and TRBJ2-2; the D gene is possibly TRBD1 (6 bases). The CDR3 consists of 14 residues. CDR1 and CDR2 (germline): MNHEY, SVGAGI. Trimming removed 6 bases at V and 6 bases at J, with 14 bases between. CDR3 region: CASSWSNRAGELFF. Here the CDR3 DNA reads TGTGCCAGCAGCTGGTCAAACAGGGCCGGGGAGCTGTTTTTT.

J is TRBJ2-5 and V is TRBV12-5; D is unresolved. The CDR3 totals 10 residues. CDR1 LGHNT and CDR2 FRNRAP come from the germline V gene. V lost 5 bases and J 4 bases, leaving 2 bases between the germline ends. CDR3 protein: CASGRETQYF. DNA of the CDR3: TGTGCTAGTGGTCGAGAGACCCAGTACTTC.

CDR3 amino acids: CAWSVRGGTHTQYF. CDR3 DNA sequence: TGTGCCTGGAGTGTCCGGGGGGGCACGCATACGCAGTATTTT. The rearrangement uses TRBV30 and TRBJ2-3; 8 nucleotides match TRBD2. The CDR3 sequence is 14 residues long. CDR1 is GTSNPN and CDR2 is SVGIG in the germline V gene (reference sequence). V shed 0 bases and J 7 bases; nucleotides not matched to a gene: 6.